The 6 T cell receptor beta chains given below trace back to one sample, sequenced in a study of response to subunit inactivated influenza vaccine. TCRdb reprocessed the RT-PCR reads via MiXCR and lists one record per CDR3 protein. The repertoire holds around 470,000 distinct CDR3 sequences, with about 7.2% as singletons. The sample consisted of PBMCs from blood, taken roughly 24 months after vaccination. These receptor sequences come from a man in his fifties or sixties who received an inactivated influenza vaccine.

This clonotype showed up just a few times. This chain connects TRBV11-3 to TRBJ2-1; possibly TRBD1 for D (6 bases). CDR3 length: 14 amino acids. Trimming took off 0 bases at V and 10 bases at J, with 13 bases between the two ends. CDR1 is SGHNT, CDR2 YENEEA, per germline. The CDR3 sequence is CASSLEHPTGEQFF. The CDR3 nucleotides read TGTGCCAGCAGCTTAGAGCATCCGACAGGAGAGCAGTTCTTC.

Many counts were recorded for this clonotype. This chain connects TRBV10-2 to TRBJ2-7, with D unclear. V gave up 3 bases and J gave up 3 bases, with 12 bases separating them. The CDR3 length is 14 residues. CDR1 is WSHSY, CDR2 SAAADI, per germline. The CDR3 DNA sequence: TGCGCCAGCAGTGATGCCCTCTCCTACTACGAGCAGTACTTC. Residues: CASSDALSYYEQYF.

This clonotype occurred many times. This chain joins TRBV5-1 and TRBJ1-1; D might be TRBD1 (5 bases). Trimming cost V 2 bases and J 10 bases, with 15 bases left between them. The length of the CDR3 is 13 residues. The germline V gene has CDR1 SGHRS and CDR2 YFSETQ. This CDR3 is CASSFDSPVTAFF. The CDR3, as DNA: TGCGCCAGCAGCTTTGACAGCCCCGTTACAGCTTTCTTT.

This clonotype was picked up a small number of times. The chain combines TRBV2 with TRBJ1-4; D gene ambiguous. CDR1 is SNHLY, CDR2 FYNNEI, per germline. The length of the CDR3 is 12 residues. V dropped 10 bases and J dropped 7 bases, with 13 bases sitting between them. In DNA, the CDR3 is TGTGCCACTCGACGAGGTTTTGAAAAACTGTTTTTT. Translation: CATRRGFEKLFF.

This clonotype was counted at least ten times. The chain links TRBV3-1 to TRBJ1-6, with a weak D call TRBD1 (6 bases). Germline CDR1 LGHDT, CDR2 YNNKEL (reference sequence). V lost 0 bases to trimming and J lost 10 bases, with 13 bases between them. The CDR3 spans 15 residues. The CDR3 DNA reads as TGTGCCAGCAGCCAAGAGTGGGGGGCTCGATCACCCCTCCACTTT. Amino acids: CASSQEWGARSPLHF. Drawing the rest from reference TRBV3-1 and TRBJ1-6, the complete variable domain is DTAVSQTPKYLVTQMGNDKSIKCEQNLGHDTMYWYKQDSKKFLKIMFSYNNKELIINETVPNRFSPKSPDKAHLNLHINSLELGDSAVYFCASSQEWGARSPLHFGNGTRLTVT.

This clonotype has a handful of counts. V usage is TRBV10-2 and J usage is TRBJ2-3; D is perhaps TRBD2 (7 bases). Germline CDR1 and CDR2: WSHSY and SAAADI. The CDR3 is 15 amino acids. The germline V and J ends were trimmed by 6 bases and 1 base, with 14 bases remaining between them. CDR3 nucleotides: TGCGCCAGCAGCTGGGGGGGCGCGGGCACAGATACGCAGTATTTT. Translating gives CASSWGGAGTDTQYF.